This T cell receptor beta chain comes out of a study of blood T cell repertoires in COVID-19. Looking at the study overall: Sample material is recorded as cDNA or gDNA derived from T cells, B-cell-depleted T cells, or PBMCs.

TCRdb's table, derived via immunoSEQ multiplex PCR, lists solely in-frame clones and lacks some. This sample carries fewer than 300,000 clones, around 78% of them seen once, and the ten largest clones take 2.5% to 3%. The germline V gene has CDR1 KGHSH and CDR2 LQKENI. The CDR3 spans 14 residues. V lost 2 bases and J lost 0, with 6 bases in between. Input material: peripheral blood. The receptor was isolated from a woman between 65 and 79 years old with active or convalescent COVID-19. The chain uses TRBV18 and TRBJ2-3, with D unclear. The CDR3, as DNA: TGTGCCAGCTCACCAGTCTTTAGCACAGATACGCAGTATTTT. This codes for CASSPVFSTDTQYF.